This TCR beta chain was documented in a study of blood T cell repertoires in COVID-19. Method: immunoSEQ multiplex PCR; TCRdb's copy keeps in-frame clones and lacks some. This sample has roughly 220,000 clones, with 86% found just once. The V end lost 1 base, the J end lost 4 bases, and 11 bases lay between the germline ends. CDR3 length: 14 residues. The germline gives CDR1 SGHRS, CDR2 YFSETQ. The V gene is TRBV5-1, the J gene TRBJ2-5; perhaps TRBD1 as D (5 bases). The receptor's source is a man aged 30 to 39 who had recovered from COVID-19. The sequencing input was peripheral blood. The CDR3 sequence: CASSLSQQGETQYF. The CDR3 nucleotides read TGCGCCAGCAGCTTGTCACAGCAGGGAGAGACCCAGTACTTC.